The clone carrying this T cell receptor (beta chain) has a count of ten or more. This record belongs to a study of T-cell reconstitution after alpha-beta-depleted transplantation in children. The TCRbeta library was prepared with unique molecular identifiers. TCRdb reanalysed the PCR reads using MiXCR and keeps one entry per CDR3 protein. The sample lists almost 400,000 distinct CDR3 sequences; just over 20% were seen once. This clonotype was sampled from a human donor who donated a stem cell graft to a child with acute myeloid leukemia. The specimen was PBMCs from the stem cell graft donor, collected from the stem cell graft.

CDR3 sequence reads: CSAEAGLAVWYEQYF. The CDR3 DNA follows: TGCAGTGCTGAGGCAGGACTAGCGGTATGGTACGAGCAGTACTTC. The chain employs TRBV20-1 and TRBJ2-7, with 10 bases matching TRBD2. The J segment lost 4 bases and the V segment lost 5 bases, leaving 11 bases of the junction unmatched. The length of the CDR3 is 15 residues. Germline CDR1 DFQATT, CDR2 SNEGSKA (reference sequence).